The rows below give T cell receptor beta chains drawn from one sample of a study of blood T cell repertoires in COVID-19. Here immunoSEQ multiplex PCR was the method, and the copy in TCRdb shows in-frame clones only, minus some. The profile shows around 240,000 clones, around 84% of them singletons. Sequenced: peripheral blood. All receptors come from a man aged 40-55 years with acute or convalescent COVID-19. Both conserved end residues are part of each CDR3. Fields, in order: V gene, clone size, D gene, J gene, CDR3 protein, CDR3 DNA. A D gene is named only where the DNA matches it firmly. Clone sizes are given selectively: once, few, many, or a class where the clone is expanded.

>TRBV10-3|.|.|TRBJ2-7
CAISESRPGEQYF
TGTGCCATCAGTGAGTCGCGTCCTGGCGAGCAGTACTTC
>TRBV11-2|.|.|TRBJ1-2
CASSLELDSTYGYTF
TGTGCCAGCAGCTTAGAATTGGACAGTACCTATGGCTACACCTTC
>TRBV6-5|once|.|TRBJ1-2
CASSYLRGYGYTF
TGTGCCAGCAGTTACTTAAGGGGATATGGCTACACCTTC
>TRBV2|.|.|TRBJ1-2
CASTTIPRAGVYGYTF
TGTGCCAGCACAACGATACCCAGGGCAGGGGTCTATGGCTACACCTTC
>TRBV5-1|.|.|TRBJ1-2
CASSLEIGGGYYGYTF
TGCGCCAGCAGCTTGGAGATAGGAGGCGGGTACTATGGCTACACCTTC
>TRBV2|.|TRBD1|TRBJ2-1
CASAGTGISSYNEQFF
TGTGCCAGCGCCGGGACAGGCATTAGCTCCTACAATGAGCAGTTCTTC
>TRBV28|.|TRBD1|TRBJ2-1
CASSLYGTGYNEQFF
TGTGCCAGCAGTTTATACGGGACAGGATACAATGAGCAGTTCTTC
>TRBV19|.|.|TRBJ1-4
CASSIVGAATTNEKLFF
TGTGCCAGTAGTATTGTCGGCGCGGCGACAACTAATGAAAAACTGTTTTTT
>TRBV7-2|.|.|TRBJ1-1
CASSRGRGEAFF
TGTGCCAGCAGCCGAGGACGAGGGGAAGCTTTCTTT
>TRBV9|.|.|TRBJ1-3
CASSVGGIISGNTIYF
TGTGCCAGCAGCGTAGGGGGCATAATCTCTGGAAACACCATATATTTT
>TRBV11-2|.|TRBD1|TRBJ1-1
CASRIGQGLNTEAFF
TGTGCCAGCAGGATCGGACAGGGATTGAACACTGAAGCTTTCTTT
>TRBV7-9|.|TRBD2|TRBJ2-5
CASSRMILAGLETQYF
TGTGCCAGCAGCCGAATGATCCTAGCGGGGTTGGAGACCCAGTACTTC
>TRBV4-3|.|.|TRBJ1-6
CASSQEAASSYNSPLHF
TGCGCCAGCAGCCAAGAGGCGGCGAGCTCCTATAATTCACCCCTCCACTTT
>TRBV30|.|.|TRBJ1-2
CAWSVAGALRTGYTF
TGTGCCTGGAGTGTGGCAGGGGCCTTGAGGACTGGCTACACCTTC
>TRBV13|.|.|TRBJ1-1
CASSQTGFTEAFF
TGTGCCAGCAGCCAAACAGGGTTCACTGAAGCTTTCTTT
>TRBV11-2|.|TRBD1|TRBJ1-6
CASSRQGSWDSPLHF
TGTGCCAGCAGCCGACAGGGCAGTTGGGATTCACCCCTCCACTTT
>TRBV10-3|.|.|TRBJ1-2
CAISESPTQGGYTF
TGTGCCATCAGTGAGTCGCCGACACAGGGTGGCTACACCTTC
>TRBV6-5|.|.|TRBJ1-5
CASSYGPGQPQHF
TGTGCCAGCAGTTACGGGCCTGGGCAGCCCCAGCATTTT
>TRBV6-5|.|TRBD1|TRBJ1-5
CASSADRVNQPQHF
TGTGCCAGCAGCGCCGACAGGGTCAATCAGCCCCAGCATTTT
>TRBV3-1/TRBV3-2|.|.|TRBJ2-5
CASSQDLAGETQYF
TGTGCCAGCAGCCAAGATTTGGCCGGGGAGACCCAGTACTTC
>TRBV5-6|.|.|TRBJ1-2
CASSLWGGGYGYTF
TGTGCCAGCAGCTTGTGGGGAGGGGGCTATGGCTACACCTTC
>TRBV7-3|.|.|TRBJ2-1
CASSFSGQYNEQFF
TGTGCCAGCAGCTTTTCCGGACAGTACAATGAGCAGTTCTTC
>TRBV19|.|.|TRBJ1-1
CASSISNTEAFF
TGTGCCAGTAGTATCTCTAACACTGAAGCTTTCTTT
>TRBV6-4|.|TRBD2|TRBJ2-3
CASSLAGGLVDTQYF
TGTGCCAGCAGTCTAGCGGGGGGGCTCGTCGATACGCAGTATTTT
>TRBV3-1/TRBV3-2|.|.|TRBJ1-1
CASSPLSGAEAFF
TGTGCCAGCAGCCCCCTAAGTGGAGCTGAAGCTTTCTTT
>TRBV12-3/TRBV12-4|few|.|TRBJ1-5
CASSLQGNQPQHF
TGTGCCAGCAGTTTACAGGGAAACCAGCCCCAGCATTTT
>TRBV19|.|.|TRBJ1-2
CASTVGGGGRGYGYTF
TGTGCCAGTACCGTCGGGGGAGGAGGGCGAGGCTATGGCTACACCTTC
>TRBV28|.|.|TRBJ1-1
CASSQMNTEAFF
TGTGCCAGCAGTCAAATGAACACTGAAGCTTTCTTT